The clone carrying this T cell receptor beta chain appeared many times. Thyroid ultrasound, orbital computed tomography, clinical symptoms, and serum thyroxine and TRAb underpinned diagnoses. The PBMCs were sourced from fresh peripheral blood (less than 11 ml). The source of the sample is a study of T cells in Graves' hyperthyroidism and ophthalmopathy. As for the study in general: Peripheral blood sampling occurred at initial diagnosis, before any treatment.

Amplification of TCR beta CDR3 regions was performed using RNA transcripts as template. The HTBI primer set was used in a first-round RT-PCR of the TCR CDR3. TCRdb analysed the multiplex PCR reads with MiXCR anew, one entry per CDR3 protein. The sample yields about 610,000 distinct CDR3 sequences, approximately 15% seen once. What was sequenced was blood. The TCR originated in a woman between 40 and 55 years old with Graves' ophthalmopathy.

This CDR3 is CSAPWTAEAFF. The DNA of the CDR3 is TGCAGTGCACCATGGACCGCTGAAGCTTTCTTT. This chain joins TRBV20-1 and TRBJ1-1; D is undetermined. V lost 6 bases, J lost 6 bases, and 11 bases lay in between. Germline CDR1 is DFQATT and CDR2 is SNEGSKA (reference sequence). The CDR3 spans 11 residues.